Shown below are 2 T cell receptor beta chains from a single sample sequenced in a study of blood T cell repertoires in COVID-19. TCRdb keeps only in-frame clones here, not all; method: immunoSEQ multiplex PCR. The sample has about 120,000 clones, 60% to 80% seen once. Sequencing used peripheral blood. Source of these receptors: a human donor in a cohort sampled during active COVID-19.

V is TRBV18 and J is TRBJ1-2; 12 bases line up with TRBD1. This CDR3 is 16 amino acids long. Germline CDR1 and CDR2: KGHSH and LQKENI. V gave up 5 bases and J gave up 3 bases; unmatched junction bases: 7. This CDR3 is CASSGGQGATYYGYTF. DNA for the CDR3: TGTGCCAGCTCAGGGGGACAGGGGGCGACCTACTATGGCTACACCTTC.

The genes are TRBV4-2 and TRBJ2-5; 8 nucleotides agree with TRBD2. V lost 0 bases, J lost 3 bases, and 9 bases stayed unmatched. In germline, CDR1 is LGHNA, CDR2 YNFKEQ. The CDR3 extends over 17 amino acids. DNA for the CDR3: TGTGCCAGCAGCCAAGAATTAGCGGGAAGGTTGGAAGAGACCCAGTACTTC. Its protein product is CASSQELAGRLEETQYF.